This T cell receptor (beta chain) was observed in a study of cytomegalovirus exposure and HLA in healthy donors. With regard to this clone: Its antigen is undetermined.

The ends were cut back, 7 bases at V and 0 bases at J, with 3 bases in the middle. From germline, CDR1 is SGHAT and CDR2 FQNNGV. The CDR3 totals 11 residues. The study, taken as a whole, reports: That first-cohort TCR clusters tended to co-occur in the 95 to 150 validation repertoires was found in a later analysis. Among TCR beta chains, those listed as cytomegalovirus-associated numbered under 200.

Method: immunoSEQ multiplex PCR; TCRdb's copy keeps in-frame clones and lacks some. The sample holds over 110,000 clones, around 86% seen once. Source material: PBMCs. The chain couples TRBV11-2 to TRBJ1-2; the D is unclear. The clonotype was recovered from a man aged 18-30 years in good health and CMV-seropositive. The CDR3 is CASTSNYGYTF. The CDR3 region has the DNA TGTGCCAGCACCTCTAACTATGGCTACACCTTC.